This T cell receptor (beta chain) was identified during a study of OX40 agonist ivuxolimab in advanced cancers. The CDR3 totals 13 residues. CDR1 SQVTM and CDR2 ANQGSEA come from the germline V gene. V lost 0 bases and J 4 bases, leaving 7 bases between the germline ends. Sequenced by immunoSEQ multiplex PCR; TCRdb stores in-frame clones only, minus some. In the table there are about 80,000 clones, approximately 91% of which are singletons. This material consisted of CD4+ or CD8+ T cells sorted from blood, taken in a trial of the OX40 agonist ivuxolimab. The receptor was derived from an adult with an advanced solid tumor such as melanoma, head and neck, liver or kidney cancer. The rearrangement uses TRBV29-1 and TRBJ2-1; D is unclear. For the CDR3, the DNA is TGCAGCGTTGAAGATGGCACTTACAATGAGCAGTTCTTC. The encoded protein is CSVEDGTYNEQFF.